This TCR beta chain stems from a study of control samples from healthy donors and cancer patients. The assay was immunoSEQ multiplex PCR, and TCRdb's table has in-frame clones only and misses some. The top ten clones hold just over 1.4% of a sample with approximately 170,000 clones, about 90% of them seen once. This TCR came from a woman aged 50 to 60 in good health. The sequencing sample was made of blood.

DNA for the CDR3: TGTGCCACCAGTGATTTGCGCACTAGCCCCGATATAAACACCGGGGAGCTGTTTTTT. It codes for CATSDLRTSPDINTGELFF. The chain uses TRBV24-1 and TRBJ2-2; D possibly corresponds to TRBD2 (6 bases). CDR1 is KGHDR and CDR2 is SFDVKD in the germline V gene. V was pared by 0 bases and J by 2 bases, with 18 bases between. The CDR3 extends over 19 amino acids.